A single sample gave rise to the 22 T cell receptor beta chains below, sequenced in a study of cytomegalovirus exposure and HLA in healthy donors. 13 Jbeta primers and 60 Vbeta primers were used for the PCR. TCRdb's table, derived via immunoSEQ multiplex PCR, lists solely in-frame clones and lacks some. The repertoire holds 55,000 or so clones, with roughly four fifths as singletons. The sample comprised PBMCs. The receptor source for this set is a young man in good health and CMV-seronegative.

The chain uses TRBV5-6 and TRBJ2-1; TRBD2 aligns across 14 bases. This CDR3 comprises 15 residues. Trimming at V came to 3 bases and at J to 10 bases, leaving 6 bases not matched to a gene. Per the germline V gene, CDR1 is SGHDT and CDR2 is YYEEEE. The CDR3 sequence: CASSWPGLAGDEQFF. The CDR3, as DNA: TGTGCCAGCAGCTGGCCGGGACTAGCGGGAGACGAGCAGTTCTTC.

The chain uses TRBV14 and TRBJ2-1; TRBD2 aligns across 9 bases. The germline gives CDR1 SGHDN, CDR2 FVKESK. The CDR3 totals 15 residues. J was trimmed by 4 bases and V by 6 bases; bases with no gene match: 7. The CDR3 region has the DNA TGTGCCAGCAGGATTGCGGGGGGGAAATACAATGAGCAGTTCTTC. It specifies CASRIAGGKYNEQFF. The full variable domain, its missing parts supplied by reference TRBV14 and TRBJ2-1, is EAGVTQFPSHSVIEKGQTVTLRCDPISGHDNLYWYRRVMGKEIKFLLHFVKESKQDESGMPNNRFLAERTGGTYSTLKVQPAELEDSGVYFCASRIAGGKYNEQFFGPGTRLTVL.

The CDR3 DNA is TGTGCCATCAGTCTCCAGGGGGCCTACGAGCAGTACTTC. This gives the protein CAISLQGAYEQYF. The chain joins TRBV10-3 to TRBJ2-7; TRBD1 matches at 7 bases. Trimming cost V 5 bases and J 2 bases; bases outside gene matches: 3. The CDR3 extends over 13 amino acids. Germline V CDR1 and CDR2: ENHRY, SYGVKD.

V usage is TRBV5-1 and J usage is TRBJ2-5, with D possibly TRBD2 on 5 matching bases. The CDR3 spans 13 residues. The germline V and J ends were trimmed by 3 bases and 5 bases, with 11 bases remaining between them. Germline lookup yields CDR1 SGHRS and CDR2 YFSETQ. This CDR3 is CASSSGVGETQYF. In nucleotides, the CDR3 is TGCGCCAGCAGCTCCGGGGTGGGGGAGACCCAGTACTTC.

As regards this clone: The sample holds other DNA sequences that translate to the same CDR3. The chain links TRBV6-4 to TRBJ1-6; unclear D gene. The germline V gene has CDR1 MRHNA and CDR2 SNTAGT. Trimming removed 2 bases at V and 9 bases at J, with 11 bases between. The CDR3 consists of 14 residues. CDR3 region: CASSDMRSGSPLHF. CDR3 in DNA: TGTGCCAGCAGTGACATGAGGTCCGGTTCACCCCTCCACTTT.

This chain connects TRBV5-4 to TRBJ2-4; 7 bases line up with TRBD1. The germline CDR1 and CDR2 sequences are SGHNT and YYREEE (reference sequence). The CDR3 has 14 residues. Losses at the gene ends were 2 bases for V and 4 bases for J; bases not matched to a gene: 3. The CDR3 loop reads CASSFTGEKNIQYF. CDR3 DNA sequence: TGTGCCAGCAGCTTTACAGGGGAGAAAAACATTCAGTACTTC.

The chain has TRBV5-4 and TRBJ2-1, with D perhaps matching TRBD2 (5 bases). Germline V gene sequence: CDR1 SGHNT, CDR2 YYREEE (reference sequence). Trimming shortened V by 0 bases and J by 9 bases, and 10 bases separated the two germline ends. CDR3 length: 13 amino acids. CDR3 in amino acids: CASSLGVGSEQFF. The CDR3 DNA follows: TGTGCCAGCAGCTTGGGGGTGGGGAGTGAGCAGTTCTTC.

DNA of the CDR3: TGTGCCAGCGGGACAGGGGCGGTCTATGGCTACACCTTC. It translates to CASGTGAVYGYTF. This chain joins TRBV7-9 and TRBJ1-2; TRBD1 matches at 10 bases. This CDR3 has 13 residues. Germline V gene lookup returns CDR1 SEHNR and CDR2 FQNEAQ (reference sequence). V was clipped by 8 bases and J by 4 bases; unmatched bases: 4.

On this clone itself: Other DNA variants within this sample encode the same CDR3. This chain connects TRBV10-2 to TRBJ2-7; 8 bases are a match to TRBD2. With V trimmed by 6 bases and J by 6 bases, 16 bases remained unmatched. The V gene's germline CDR1 is WSHSY and CDR2 SAAADI. The CDR3 totals 16 residues. CDR3 nucleotides: TGCGCCAGCAGGACCACCGGGACTAGTGGGAGTAGCGAGCAGTACTTC. Translated: CASRTTGTSGSSEQYF.

The chain joins TRBV18 to TRBJ1-5; TRBD1 matches 10 bases. Trimming took 5 bases from V and 2 from J; bases not matched to a gene: 12. Germline-derived CDR1 and CDR2 are KGHSH and LQKENI. The CDR3 is 18 residues long. DNA of the CDR3: TGTGCCAGCTCAACACGGGTCGGACAGGGGGTCGGCAATCAGCCCCAGCATTTT. It codes for CASSTRVGQGVGNQPQHF.

The J gene is TRBJ2-5, the V gene TRBV7-9, with a weak D call TRBD1 (5 bases). The assigned J gene may be wrong: the sequence end matches TRBJ2-7 better. This CDR3 comprises 15 residues. Germline loops: CDR1 SEHNR, CDR2 FQNEAQ (reference sequence). The CDR3, as DNA: TGTGCCAGCAGCCGGGCAGGGAAAATTGGCTACGAGCAGTACTTC. It encodes CASSRAGKIGYEQYF.

This clone was seen just once. The V and J genes are TRBV11-2 and TRBJ2-3; D is perhaps TRBD1 (5 bases). CDR3 length equals 15 residues. Germline CDR1 SGHAT, CDR2 FQNNGV. V was pared by 5 bases and J by 2 bases, with 14 bases between. The CDR3 protein is CASSPWGGYTDTQYF. The CDR3 DNA is TGTGCCAGCAGCCCATGGGGCGGTTACACAGATACGCAGTATTTT.

The rearrangement links TRBV7-9 to TRBJ1-4; 7 nucleotides agree with TRBD1. This CDR3 has 15 residues. Losses at the gene ends were 5 bases for V and 5 bases for J; bases not matched to a gene: 8. The germline CDR1 and CDR2 sequences are SEHNR and FQNEAQ (reference sequence). In DNA, the CDR3 is TGTGCCAGCAGCGATACAGGGGTGGCGAATGAAAAACTGTTTTTT. Its translation: CASSDTGVANEKLFF.

The chain joins TRBV28 to TRBJ2-5; 12 positions match TRBD2. Germline V gives CDR1 MDHEN, CDR2 SYDVKM. The V segment lost 9 bases and the J segment 9 bases; nucleotides outside the gene matches: 14. The CDR3 is 15 residues long. The CDR3 loop is CASFPTSGGPQAQYF. The DNA of the CDR3 is TGTGCCAGTTTCCCGACTAGCGGGGGTCCCCAGGCCCAGTACTTC. Complete variable domain (other parts from reference TRBV28 and TRBJ2-5): DVKVTQSSRYLVKRTGEKVFLECVQDMDHENMFWYRQDPGLGLRLIYFSYDVKMKEKGDIPEGYSVSREKKERFSLILESASTNQTSMYLCASFPTSGGPQAQYFGPGTRLLVL.

The chain carries TRBV7-3 and TRBJ1-1, with 9 bases fitting TRBD1. The germline V gene encodes CDR1 SGHTA and CDR2 FQGTGA. CDR3 length equals 15 residues. V gave up 5 bases and J gave up 0 bases; unmatched junction bases: 4. The CDR3 is CASSAGQGMNTEAFF. In DNA form, the CDR3 reads TGTGCCAGCAGCGCCGGACAGGGGATGAACACTGAAGCTTTCTTT.

The V and J genes are TRBV5-4 and TRBJ2-2, with D hard to call. Germline CDR1 reads SGHNT; CDR2 reads YYREEE (reference sequence). The CDR3 is 12 amino acids. V dropped 2 bases and J dropped 9 bases, with 8 bases sitting between them. CDR3 nucleotides: TGTGCCAGCAGCTTTGTGGGCCGGGAGCTGTTTTTT. It specifies CASSFVGRELFF.

With respect to this clone: Different DNA sequences within this sample yield the same CDR3. The chain is built from TRBV7-9 and TRBJ2-7; TRBD1 aligns across 9 bases. The germline gives CDR1 SEHNR, CDR2 FQNEAQ (reference sequence). Trimming at V came to 5 bases and at J to 2 bases, leaving 4 bases not matched to a gene. The CDR3 loop spans 14 amino acids. CDR3 coding DNA: TGTGCCAGCAGCCCCGGACAGGGGACCTACGAGCAGTACTTC. Residues: CASSPGQGTYEQYF. The full variable domain, rest sourced from reference TRBV7-9 and TRBJ2-7, is DTGVSQNPRHKITKRGQNVTFRCDPISEHNRLYWYRQTLGQGPEFLTYFQNEAQLEKSRLLSDRFSAERPKGSFSTLEIQRTEQGDSAMYLCASSPGQGTYEQYFGPGTRLTVT.

The rearrangement joins TRBV5-5 to TRBJ1-2, with 7 nucleotides matching TRBD1. Germline CDR1 reads SGHKS; CDR2 reads YYEKEE (reference sequence). V dropped 4 bases and J dropped 7; count of bases not matched to a gene: 7. This CDR3 is built from 13 residues. The CDR3 protein is CASSPGDRAGYTF. The CDR3 DNA sequence: TGTGCCAGCAGCCCCGGCGACAGGGCTGGCTACACCTTC.

V is TRBV9 and J is TRBJ1-3; D is undetermined. V was pared by 3 bases and J by 1 base, with 8 bases between. The V gene's germline CDR1 is SGDLS and CDR2 YYNGEE. CDR3 size: 14 residues. CDR3 region: CASSGQESGNTIYF. CDR3 nucleotides: TGTGCCAGCAGCGGTCAGGAATCTGGAAACACCATATATTTT.

V gene TRBV9 combines with J gene TRBJ2-2; 7 bases fit TRBD2. This CDR3 comprises 14 residues. Germline trimming cut 4 bases from V and 7 bases from J; bases unmatched to any gene: 7. Germline V CDR1 and CDR2: SGDLS, YYNGEE. Here the CDR3 reads CASSPRLASGELFF. CDR3 nucleotides: TGTGCCAGCAGCCCCCGACTAGCCAGCGGGGAGCTGTTTTTT.

The chain links TRBV29-1 to TRBJ2-3; D ambiguous. Germline loops: CDR1 SQVTM, CDR2 ANQGSEA. V lost 1 base and J lost 6, with 14 bases in between. This CDR3 comprises 14 residues. CDR3 nucleotide sequence: TGCAGCGTTGAAGTTGGGCAGGTAACGGATACGCAGTATTTT. Amino acid sequence: CSVEVGQVTDTQYF.

The chain has TRBV5-1 and TRBJ1-3; D possibly corresponds to TRBD1 (6 bases). The germline V gene encodes CDR1 SGHRS and CDR2 YFSETQ. The V end was cut by 0 bases, the J end by 2 bases, with 15 bases between. The CDR3 has 17 residues. The CDR3 region is CASSLALQGSTGNTIYF. The CDR3 nucleotides read TGCGCCAGCAGCTTGGCCTTACAGGGAAGTACTGGAAACACCATATATTTT.